These T cell receptor beta chains were read from a single sample in a study of cytomegalovirus exposure and HLA in healthy donors. Profiling relied on immunoSEQ multiplex PCR, and the TCRdb table lists in-frame clones only, not all of them. The sample records tens of thousands of clones, roughly four fifths being singletons. The sample taken for sequencing was PBMCs. Every receptor here comes from a man younger than 30 in good health and CMV-seronegative. CDR3s include the opening cysteine and the closing phenylalanine or tryptophan. The order of the fields is clone size, D gene, J gene, V gene, CDR3 protein, CDR3 DNA. A D gene is named only where the DNA matches it firmly. Some rows mark clone size as missing; the rest say once, few, many or name a class of expanded clone.

NA NA TRBJ2-5 TRBV5-4 CASSLPQETQYF TGTGCCAGCAGCTTGCCTCAAGAGACCCAGTACTTC
once TRBD1 TRBJ2-7 TRBV4-2 CASSPETGAVGEQYF TGTGCCAGCAGCCCGGAGACAGGGGCAGTTGGCGAGCAGTACTTC
NA NA TRBJ2-7 TRBV2 CASSEALQVSYEQYF TGTGCCAGCAGTGAAGCGCTTCAGGTCTCCTACGAGCAGTACTTC
NA TRBD2 TRBJ2-1 TRBV11-3 CASSPVAGGPNEQFF TGTGCCAGCAGCCCAGTAGCGGGGGGGCCTAATGAGCAGTTCTTC
NA TRBD2 TRBJ2-1 TRBV9 CASSTLAGGNNEQFF TGTGCCAGCAGCACATTAGCGGGGGGGAACAATGAGCAGTTCTTC
NA TRBD2 TRBJ2-2 TRBV5-4 CASSAGLVNTGELFF TGTGCCAGCAGCGCGGGACTAGTAAACACCGGGGAGCTGTTTTTT
NA NA TRBJ1-2 TRBV21-1 CANPPRKLNYGYTF TGTGCCAACCCCCCTAGGAAGCTTAACTATGGCTACACCTTC
NA NA TRBJ2-5 TRBV6-5 CASRQRAGLETQYF TGTGCCAGCAGACAGCGGGCGGGCCTGGAGACCCAGTACTTC
NA TRBD1 TRBJ1-2 TRBV6-1 CASSVNQGAPDYGYTF TGTGCCAGCAGTGTGAATCAGGGGGCGCCGGACTATGGCTACACCTTC
few NA TRBJ2-7 TRBV6-6 CASSYFNEQYF TGTGCCAGCAGTTACTTCAACGAGCAGTACTTC
NA TRBD1 TRBJ2-2 TRBV19 CASSMWTGETELFF TGTGCCAGTAGTATGTGGACAGGGGAGACGGAGCTGTTTTTT
NA NA TRBJ1-1 TRBV18 CASSQNTGDTEAFF TGTGCCAGCTCACAAAACACGGGGGACACTGAAGCTTTCTTT
NA NA TRBJ1-1 TRBV5-1 CASRTLDTEAFF TGCGCCAGCAGGACTCTCGACACTGAAGCTTTCTTT
NA NA TRBJ2-7 TRBV5-6 CASSLEGVFEQYF TGTGCCAGCAGCTTGGAGGGGGTTTTCGAGCAGTACTTC
NA TRBD2 TRBJ2-3 TRBV30 CAFSGGVDTQYF TGTGCCTTTAGCGGGGGGGTCGATACGCAGTATTTT
NA NA TRBJ1-2 TRBV7-9 CASSLVGGGDGYTF TGTGCCAGCAGCTTAGTTGGGGGCGGTGATGGCTACACCTTC
NA TRBD2 TRBJ2-7 TRBV4-3 CASSLELGRGRATGGKYYEQYF TGCGCCAGCAGCCTAGAACTCGGGCGCGGGAGGGCGACTGGGGGGAAATACTACGAGCAGTACTTC
once TRBD1 TRBJ1-2 TRBV4-3 CASSQDRWAGGGYTF TGCGCCAGCAGCCAAGATAGGTGGGCAGGGGGTGGCTACACCTTC
NA NA TRBJ1-4 TRBV6-5 CASSYSIWAADEKLFF TGTGCCAGCAGTTACTCTATTTGGGCAGCTGATGAAAAACTGTTTTTT
NA NA TRBJ1-6 TRBV7-2 CASSSQLHYNSPLHF TGTGCCAGCAGCTCACAGCTCCACTATAATTCACCCCTCCACTTT
NA NA TRBJ2-1 TRBV7-8 CASSLVRRGSYNEQFF TGTGCCAGCAGCTTGGTTCGGCGGGGCTCCTACAATGAGCAGTTCTTC
once TRBD1 TRBJ2-3 TRBV6-1 CASSASQTGGADTQYF TGTGCCAGCAGTGCCTCCCAAACAGGGGGCGCAGATACGCAGTATTTT
NA NA TRBJ2-2 TRBV5-1 CARRYSTNTGELFF TGCGCCAGGAGATACAGTACAAACACCGGGGAGCTGTTTTTT
NA TRBD2 TRBJ2-5 TRBV19 CASSIDGRGRQETQYF TGTGCCAGTAGTATAGATGGGAGGGGCCGCCAAGAGACCCAGTACTTC
NA TRBD1 TRBJ1-4 TRBV6-5 CASSTRTGRLFF TGTGCCAGCAGTACCCGGACAGGACGACTGTTTTTT
few NA TRBJ2-7 TRBV4-2 CASSQEGAPYEQYF TGTGCCAGCAGCCAAGAGGGGGCTCCCTACGAGCAGTACTTC
NA NA TRBJ1-1 TRBV6-1 CASSPFPDTEAFF TGTGCCAGCAGTCCGTTTCCTGACACTGAAGCTTTCTTT
few NA TRBJ1-1 TRBV19 CASSFSLADTEAFF TGTGCCAGTAGTTTTAGTTTGGCGGACACTGAAGCTTTCTTT
NA NA TRBJ1-1 TRBV9 CASSHRPLDTMNTEAFF TGTGCCAGCAGCCACAGACCTTTGGACACGATGAACACTGAAGCTTTCTTT
NA TRBD1 TRBJ1-1 TRBV5-4 CASSFPGGTEAFF TGTGCCAGCAGCTTCCCAGGGGGCACTGAAGCTTTCTTT
NA NA TRBJ2-2 TRBV2 CASSGSGETGELFF TGTGCCAGCAGTGGGTCAGGGGAGACCGGGGAGCTGTTTTTT
NA TRBD1 TRBJ2-7 TRBV18 CASSPFDRVEQYF TGTGCCAGCTCACCATTTGACAGGGTCGAGCAGTACTTC
NA TRBD1 TRBJ1-2 TRBV28 CASRRQGGPNYGYTF TGTGCCAGCAGGAGGCAGGGGGGACCTAACTATGGCTACACCTTC
NA NA TRBJ2-7 TRBV7-2 CASSLSAVQSSYEQYF TGTGCCAGCAGCTTGAGCGCGGTACAATCGTCCTACGAGCAGTACTTC
NA NA TRBJ2-6 TRBV4-3 CASSQPSSGANVLTF TGCGCCAGCAGCCAACCATCCTCTGGGGCCAACGTCCTGACTTTC
NA NA TRBJ2-7 TRBV4-3 CASSQNSGQPYEQYF TGCGCCAGCAGCCAAAATTCCGGACAGCCCTACGAGCAGTACTTC
NA NA TRBJ2-1 TRBV30 CASGLLYNEQFF TGTGCCTCGGGACTCTTATACAATGAGCAGTTCTTC
NA TRBD1 TRBJ2-5 TRBV10-1 CASSETGAQETQYF TGCGCCAGCAGTGAGACAGGGGCCCAAGAGACCCAGTACTTC
NA NA TRBJ1-2 TRBV19 CASSVTGIPAGYTF TGTGCCAGTAGCGTCACAGGGATTCCTGCCGGCTACACCTTC
NA TRBD1 TRBJ1-5 TRBV5-8 CASSFGQDLQPQHF TGTGCCAGCAGCTTTGGACAGGATCTTCAGCCCCAGCATTTT
NA NA TRBJ2-1 TRBV4-3 CASSQSRGSSYNEQFF TGCGCCAGCAGCCAATCTCGCGGATCCTCCTACAATGAGCAGTTCTTC
NA NA TRBJ1-1 TRBV6-6 CASSYSGGATTEAFF TGTGCCAGCAGTTACTCGGGGGGTGCGACCACTGAAGCTTTCTTT